This T cell receptor (beta chain) is drawn from a study of cytomegalovirus exposure and HLA in healthy donors. Assay: immunoSEQ multiplex PCR; the TCRdb copy retains only in-frame clones and omits some. The sample gives about 62,000 clones, approximately 95% of which show up once; about 6.5% is in the top ten. CDR3 length: 14 amino acids. Germline loops: CDR1 MNHNY, CDR2 SVGAGI (reference sequence). Trimming cost V 2 bases and J 6 bases; bases outside gene matches: 4. This clonotype originated in a woman under 30 in good health and CMV-seropositive. V gene TRBV6-6 combines with J gene TRBJ1-5; 7 nucleotides match TRBD1. Sequenced input: PBMCs. CDR3 in DNA: TGTGCCAGCAGTTACCTTGACAGGGTTCAGCCCCAGCATTTT. It encodes CASSYLDRVQPQHF.